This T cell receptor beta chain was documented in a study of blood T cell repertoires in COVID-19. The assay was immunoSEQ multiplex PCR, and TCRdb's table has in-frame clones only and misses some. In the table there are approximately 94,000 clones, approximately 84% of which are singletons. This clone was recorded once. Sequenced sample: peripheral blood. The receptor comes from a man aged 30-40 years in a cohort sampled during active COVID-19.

The CDR3 nucleotides are TGTGCCACCGCGGAGACTAGCTACGAGCAGTACTTC. It specifies CATAETSYEQYF. The J gene is TRBJ2-7, the V gene TRBV10-3; TRBD2 is a possible D gene (6 bases). Trimming shortened V by 10 bases and J by 3 bases, and 13 bases separated the two germline ends. The CDR3 totals 12 residues. CDR1 is ENHRY, CDR2 SYGVKD, per germline.